This T cell receptor beta chain is drawn from a study of cytomegalovirus exposure and HLA in healthy donors. Study-wide results and caveats: Sequences of the TCR beta chain were said to predict the HLA-A and HLA-B alleles of most subjects accurately.

Note on this clone: Its antigen is not known.

V dropped 5 bases and J dropped 6 bases, with 14 bases sitting between them. Germline-derived CDR1 and CDR2 are SGHTS and YDEGEE. The CDR3 runs 14 residues. The PCR had 60 Vbeta and 13 Jbeta primers. Some clones are missing from TCRdb's copy, which holds only in-frame ones; the method was immunoSEQ multiplex PCR. The data show approximately 160,000 clones, roughly 80% seen once. The chain uses TRBV5-8 and TRBJ1-4; a weak D match, TRBD1 (5 bases). This receptor was identified in a man aged 45-65 years in good health and CMV-seropositive. Sequenced sample: PBMCs. For the CDR3, the DNA is TGTGCCAGCAGTACCAGGCCGGGGGATGAAAAACTGTTTTTT. This translates into CASSTRPGDEKLFF.